Listed here is a single T cell receptor beta chain. Trimming took off 3 bases at V and 1 base at J, with 12 bases between the two ends. CDR3 length: 15 amino acids. Germline V gives CDR1 LNHNV, CDR2 YYDKDF (reference sequence). The assay was immunoSEQ multiplex PCR, and TCRdb's table has in-frame clones only and misses some. This sample has around 36,000 clones, with about 92% found just once. The sample comes from a study of T cell changes during pregnancy in multiple sclerosis. The sample in question was CD8+ T cells from peripheral blood mononuclear cells, obtained in the first trimester of pregnancy. The source of this sequence is a female donor with multiple sclerosis, enrolled in a pregnancy study. The gene calls are TRBV15 and TRBJ1-1, with a possible D match to TRBD1 (6 bases). This CDR3 is CATSSNRVQNTEAFF. The DNA of the CDR3 is TGTGCCACCAGCAGCAACAGGGTCCAGAACACTGAAGCTTTCTTT.